This T cell receptor (beta chain) was captured in a study of cytomegalovirus exposure and HLA in healthy donors. Study results and limitations: Presence/absence comparisons presumed near-even sequencing depth among donors. Cytomegalovirus association was assigned to approximately 160 TCR beta chains. Earlier findings revealed that most TCR beta V segments proved productive either about 90% or about 30% of the time.

To note about this clone: Its matching antigen is unknown.

The CDR3 covers 17 residues. Germline V gene sequence: CDR1 SQVTM, CDR2 ANQGSEA. V dropped 4 bases and J dropped 4; count of bases not matched to a gene: 6. PCR involved 60 Vbeta and 13 Jbeta primers. Here immunoSEQ multiplex PCR was the method, and the copy in TCRdb shows in-frame clones only, minus some. The repertoire consists of roughly 150,000 clones, with 77% occurring once and the leading ten covering 2% to 2.5%. The clonotype comes from a man aged 25-40 years in good health and CMV-seronegative. Sequencing used PBMCs. The rearrangement uses TRBV29-1 and TRBJ2-6, with 14 bases aligning to TRBD2. CDR3 region: CSVAGTSGSWGANVLTF. The CDR3 DNA is TGCAGCGTTGCAGGGACTAGCGGGAGTTGGGGGGCCAACGTCCTGACTTTC.